This T cell receptor (beta chain) stems from a study of T cell repertoires in cytomegalovirus infection. Study context: In public TCR beta signatures, there were indications of both CMV infection and matching HLA type. Overall study results and limits: Using cumulative public TCR beta family frequency, the authors identified those who carried CMV together with the relevant HLA. Dominant in the ex vivo response were TCR beta clonotypes restricted by HLA-C and specific for CMV.

Using its own MiXCR run on the reads, TCRdb lists one record per CDR3 protein. The top ten clones hold roughly a tenth of a sample with fewer than 550,000 distinct CDR3 sequences, about 10% of them seen once. CDR3 length equals 14 residues. In germline, CDR1 is ENHRY, CDR2 SYGVKD. This clonotype was recorded once. The antigen remains undetermined. One junction end does not reproduce the germline sequence, and a read error may be involved. The sample was PBMCs. This sequence originates from a human donor in good health (CMV status not recorded). Some clones in this sample may be carry-over from other donors' samples. This rearrangement joins TRBV10-3 to TRBJ2-5; a weak D match, TRBD2 (5 bases). As DNA, the CDR3 is TGTACCATCAGTGAGTCGAGAGGGCAAGAGACCCAGTACTTC. Translating it yields CTISESRGQETQYF.